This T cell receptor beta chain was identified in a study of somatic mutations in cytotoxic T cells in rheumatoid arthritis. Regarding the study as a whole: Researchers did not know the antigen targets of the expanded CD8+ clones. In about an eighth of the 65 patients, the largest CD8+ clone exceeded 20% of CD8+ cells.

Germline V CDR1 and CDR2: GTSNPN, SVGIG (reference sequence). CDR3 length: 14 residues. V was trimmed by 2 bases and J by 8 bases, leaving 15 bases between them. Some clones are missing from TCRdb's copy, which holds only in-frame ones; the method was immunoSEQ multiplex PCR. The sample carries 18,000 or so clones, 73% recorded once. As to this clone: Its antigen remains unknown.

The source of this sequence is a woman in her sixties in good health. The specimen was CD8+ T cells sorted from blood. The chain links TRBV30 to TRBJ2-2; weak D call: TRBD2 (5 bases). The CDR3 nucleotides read TGTGCCTGGAGTACCCCTACGGGGTGGGGGGAGCTGTTTTTT. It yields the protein CAWSTPTGWGELFF.